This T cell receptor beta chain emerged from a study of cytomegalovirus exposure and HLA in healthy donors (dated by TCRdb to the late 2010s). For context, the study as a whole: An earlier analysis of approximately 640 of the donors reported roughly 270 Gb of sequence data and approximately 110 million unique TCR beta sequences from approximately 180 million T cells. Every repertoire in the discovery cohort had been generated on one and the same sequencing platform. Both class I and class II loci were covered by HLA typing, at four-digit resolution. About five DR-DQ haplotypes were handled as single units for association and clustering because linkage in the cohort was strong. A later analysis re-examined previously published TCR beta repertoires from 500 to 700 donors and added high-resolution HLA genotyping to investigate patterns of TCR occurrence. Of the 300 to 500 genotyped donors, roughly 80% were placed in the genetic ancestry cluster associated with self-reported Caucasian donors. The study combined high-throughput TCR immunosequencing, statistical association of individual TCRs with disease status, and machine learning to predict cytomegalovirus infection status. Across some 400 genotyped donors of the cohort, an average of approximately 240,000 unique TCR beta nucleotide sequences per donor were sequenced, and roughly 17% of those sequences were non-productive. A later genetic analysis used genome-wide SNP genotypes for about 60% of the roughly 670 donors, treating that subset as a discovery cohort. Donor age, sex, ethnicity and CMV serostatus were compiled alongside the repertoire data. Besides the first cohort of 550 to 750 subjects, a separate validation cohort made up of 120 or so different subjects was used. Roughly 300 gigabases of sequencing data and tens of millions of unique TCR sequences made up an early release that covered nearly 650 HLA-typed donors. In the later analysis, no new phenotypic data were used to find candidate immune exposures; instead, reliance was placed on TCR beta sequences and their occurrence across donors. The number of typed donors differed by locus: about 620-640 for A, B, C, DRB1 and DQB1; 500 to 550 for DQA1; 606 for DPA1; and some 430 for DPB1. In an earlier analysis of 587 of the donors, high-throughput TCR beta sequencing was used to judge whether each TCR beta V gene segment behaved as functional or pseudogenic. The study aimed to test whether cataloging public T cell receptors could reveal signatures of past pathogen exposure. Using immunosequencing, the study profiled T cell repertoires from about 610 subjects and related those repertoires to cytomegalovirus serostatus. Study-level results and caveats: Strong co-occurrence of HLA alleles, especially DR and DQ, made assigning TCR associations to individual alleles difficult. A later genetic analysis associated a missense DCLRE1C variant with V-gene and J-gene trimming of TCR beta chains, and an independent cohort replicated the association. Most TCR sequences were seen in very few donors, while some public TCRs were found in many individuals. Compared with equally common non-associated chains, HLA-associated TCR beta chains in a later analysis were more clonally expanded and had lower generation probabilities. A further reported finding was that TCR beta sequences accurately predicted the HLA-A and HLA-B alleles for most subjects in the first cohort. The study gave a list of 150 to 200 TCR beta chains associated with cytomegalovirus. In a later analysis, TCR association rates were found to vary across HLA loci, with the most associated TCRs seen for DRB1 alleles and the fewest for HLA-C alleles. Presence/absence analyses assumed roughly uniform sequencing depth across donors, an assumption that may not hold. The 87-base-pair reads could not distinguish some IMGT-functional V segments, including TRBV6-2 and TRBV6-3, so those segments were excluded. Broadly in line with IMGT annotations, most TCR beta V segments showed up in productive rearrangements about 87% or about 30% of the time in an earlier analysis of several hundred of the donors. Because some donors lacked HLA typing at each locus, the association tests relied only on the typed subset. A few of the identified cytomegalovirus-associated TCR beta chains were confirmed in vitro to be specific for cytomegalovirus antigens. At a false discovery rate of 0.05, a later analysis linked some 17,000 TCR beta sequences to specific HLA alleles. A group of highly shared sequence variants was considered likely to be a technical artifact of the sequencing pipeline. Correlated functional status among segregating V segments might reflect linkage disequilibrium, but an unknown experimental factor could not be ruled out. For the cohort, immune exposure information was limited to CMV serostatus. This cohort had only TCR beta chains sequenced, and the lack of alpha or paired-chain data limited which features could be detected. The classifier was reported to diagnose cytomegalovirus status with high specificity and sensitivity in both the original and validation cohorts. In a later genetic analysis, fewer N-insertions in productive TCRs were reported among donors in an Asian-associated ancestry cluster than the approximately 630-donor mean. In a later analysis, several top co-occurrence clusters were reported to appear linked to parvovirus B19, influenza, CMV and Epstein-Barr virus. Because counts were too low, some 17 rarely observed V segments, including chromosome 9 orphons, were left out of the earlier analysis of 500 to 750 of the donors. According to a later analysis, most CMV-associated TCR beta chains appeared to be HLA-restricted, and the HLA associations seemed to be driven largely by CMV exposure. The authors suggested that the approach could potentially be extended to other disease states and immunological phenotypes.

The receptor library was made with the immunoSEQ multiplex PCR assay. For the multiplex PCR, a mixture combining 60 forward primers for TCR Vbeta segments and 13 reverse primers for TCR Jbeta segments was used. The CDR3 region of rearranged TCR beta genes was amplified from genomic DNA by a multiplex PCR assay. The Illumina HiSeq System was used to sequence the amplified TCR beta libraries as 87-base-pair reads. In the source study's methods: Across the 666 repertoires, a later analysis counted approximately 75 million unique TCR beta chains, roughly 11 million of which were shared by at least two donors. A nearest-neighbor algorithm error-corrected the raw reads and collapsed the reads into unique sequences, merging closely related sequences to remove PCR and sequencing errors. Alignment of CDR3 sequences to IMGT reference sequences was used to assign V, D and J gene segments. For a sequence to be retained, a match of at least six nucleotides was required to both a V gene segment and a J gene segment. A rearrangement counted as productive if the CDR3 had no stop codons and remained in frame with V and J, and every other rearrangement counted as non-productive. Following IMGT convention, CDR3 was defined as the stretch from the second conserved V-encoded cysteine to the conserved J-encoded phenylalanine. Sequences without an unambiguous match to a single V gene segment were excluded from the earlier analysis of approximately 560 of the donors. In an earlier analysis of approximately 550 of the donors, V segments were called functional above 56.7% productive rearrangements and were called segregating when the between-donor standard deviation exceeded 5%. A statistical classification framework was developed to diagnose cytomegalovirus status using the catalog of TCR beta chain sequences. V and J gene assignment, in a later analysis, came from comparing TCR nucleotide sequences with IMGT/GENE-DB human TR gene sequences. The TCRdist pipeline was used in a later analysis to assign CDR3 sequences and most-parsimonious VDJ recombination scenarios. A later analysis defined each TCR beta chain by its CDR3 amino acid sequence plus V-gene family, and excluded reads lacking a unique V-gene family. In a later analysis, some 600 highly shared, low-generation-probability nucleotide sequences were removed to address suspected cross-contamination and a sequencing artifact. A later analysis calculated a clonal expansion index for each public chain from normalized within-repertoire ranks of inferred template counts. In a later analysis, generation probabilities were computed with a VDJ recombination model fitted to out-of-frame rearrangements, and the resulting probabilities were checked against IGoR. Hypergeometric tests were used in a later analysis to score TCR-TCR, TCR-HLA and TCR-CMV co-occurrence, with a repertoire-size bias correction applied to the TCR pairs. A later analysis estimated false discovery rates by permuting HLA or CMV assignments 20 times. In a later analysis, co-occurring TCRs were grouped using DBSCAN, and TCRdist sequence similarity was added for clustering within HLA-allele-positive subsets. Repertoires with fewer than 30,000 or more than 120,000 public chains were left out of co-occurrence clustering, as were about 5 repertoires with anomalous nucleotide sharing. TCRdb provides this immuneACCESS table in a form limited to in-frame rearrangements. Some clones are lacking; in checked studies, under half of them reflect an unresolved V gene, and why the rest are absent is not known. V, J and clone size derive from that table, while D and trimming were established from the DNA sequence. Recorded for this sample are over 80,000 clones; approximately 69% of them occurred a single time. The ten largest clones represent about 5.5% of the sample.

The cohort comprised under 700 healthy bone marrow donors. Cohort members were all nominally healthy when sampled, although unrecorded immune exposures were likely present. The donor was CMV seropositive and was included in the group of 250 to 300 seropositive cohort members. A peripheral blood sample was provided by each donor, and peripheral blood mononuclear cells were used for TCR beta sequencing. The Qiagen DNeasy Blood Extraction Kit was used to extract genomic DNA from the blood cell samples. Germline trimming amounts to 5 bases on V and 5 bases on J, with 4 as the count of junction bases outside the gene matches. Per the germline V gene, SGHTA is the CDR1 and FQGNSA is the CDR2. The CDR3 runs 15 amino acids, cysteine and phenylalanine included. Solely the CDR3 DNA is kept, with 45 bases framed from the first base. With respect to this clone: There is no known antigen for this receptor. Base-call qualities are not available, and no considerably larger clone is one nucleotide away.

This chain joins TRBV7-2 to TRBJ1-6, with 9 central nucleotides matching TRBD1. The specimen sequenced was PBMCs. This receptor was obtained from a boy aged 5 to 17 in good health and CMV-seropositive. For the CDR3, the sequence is CASSPRDRDNSPLHF. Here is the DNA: TGTGCCAGCAGCCCTAGGGACAGGGATAATTCACCCCTCCACTTT.